This TCR beta chain stems from a study of T cell responses to AZD1222 COVID-19 vaccine. Here immunoSEQ multiplex PCR was the method, and the copy in TCRdb shows in-frame clones only, minus some. The data contain around 52,000 clones, around 86% of them singletons. The sequencing used peripheral blood, collected on day 0 of AZD1222 vaccination. This clonotype was obtained from an adult in good health.

The CDR3 DNA is TGTGCCAGCAGCTCAGGACTACCTTACAATGAGCAGTTCTTC. Protein product: CASSSGLPYNEQFF. This chain connects TRBV11-2 to TRBJ2-1, with D possibly TRBD2 on 6 matching bases. Trimming stripped 4 bases from V and 4 bases from J, with 11 bases between. Per germline, CDR1 SGHAT and CDR2 FQNNGV. The CDR3 is made up of 14 amino acids.